The entry that follows covers one TCR beta chain sequence. What it binds is not known. This entry is derived from a study of T cells expressing NK-cell markers. At the level of the study: Sequenced donors, eight in total, included seven who were HCMV-seropositive and one who was seronegative. Study results and caveats: Whether expanded NKG2C+ T cell clones recognized HCMV stayed uncertain.

Germline CDR1 is DFQATT and CDR2 is SNEGSKA (reference sequence). CDR3 size: 13 residues. TCRdb derives one entry per CDR3 protein from the 5' RACE reads, leaving out DNA. The sample holds about 440,000 distinct CDR3 sequences. Sequences were obtained from blood T cells: a sorted CD56 or NKG2C T cell subset, CD4+ or CD8+ T cells, or bulk PBMC T cells (not recorded which). The clonotype comes from a woman aged 18-70 years in good health. The chain links TRBV20-1 to TRBJ2-5; TCRdb indicates TRBD1, and absent DNA this call remains unverified. This chain's CDR3 is CSAGGGVQETQYF.